Here is one TCR beta chain with its context. This clonotype was recorded at least ten times. The clone's antigen remains unknown. Base qualities are not recorded, but no much larger clone differs from it by a single base. The sample originates from a study of Graves' ophthalmopathy and Graves' hyperthyroidism listed by TCRdb under 2018. About the full investigation: Stable hyperthyroidism was defined as no progression to ophthalmopathy within 18 months of follow-up. After sampling, hyperthyroidism patients received methimazole starting at 30 mg daily, and ophthalmopathy patients received high-dose intravenous methylprednisolone. For independent validation, a separate cohort was made up of 18 hyperthyroidism patients plus 17 patients who later progressed from hyperthyroidism to ophthalmopathy. The study used TCR beta repertoire signatures to distinguish Graves' ophthalmopathy from Graves' hyperthyroidism and to predict progression to ophthalmopathy. To explore V-J signatures that separate ophthalmopathy from hyperthyroidism, a discovery set of about a hundred patients was enrolled, consisting of under 50 with ophthalmopathy and some 59 with stable hyperthyroidism. In total, approximately 140 blood samples were TCR-sequenced: fewer than 50 ophthalmopathy, roughly 77 hyperthyroidism and approximately 17 hyperthyroidism-to-ophthalmopathy patients. In over 5 hyperthyroidism patients, the T-cell repertoire of thyroid tissue was compared with the T-cell repertoire of blood. Overall study outcomes, separate from this receptor: Among expanded thyroid clonotypes with frequency above 0.001, most also showed up in blood, which suggests that blood repertoires may reflect the thyroid immune response. No statistical method was used to set the sample size in advance, and the investigators knew which group each participant was assigned to. In validation, the model predicted ophthalmopathy progression with about 71% sensitivity and 72.22% specificity; some 13 predicted patients were CT-confirmed with GO in a median of approximately 6.2 months. Ophthalmopathy was separated from stable hyperthyroidism by the 13-signature model with around 88% sensitivity and 81.08% specificity in cross-validation and with 80%/75% in the test set.

The germline V gene yields ENHRY for CDR1 and SYGVKD for CDR2. At the junction V is shortened by 6 bases and J by 3 bases, with 8 bases in between. Reading from cysteine to phenylalanine, the CDR3 counts 13 amino acids. CDR3 DNA is the only sequence kept; it has 39 bases, read in frame from the first base. TCR beta CDR3 regions were amplified from RNA transcripts for repertoire sequencing. The first round was an RT-PCR using HTBI primers with the Qiagen OneStep RT-PCR kit, and this first round was followed by a second-round multiplex PCR, then size selection and purification. The libraries underwent paired-end sequencing with 100 bp reads on an Illumina HiSeq2000. Processing in the source paper ran as follows. SOAPnuke was used to process the reads, removing any read that contained adapters or uncalled bases, had a mean Phred below 15, or lacked an exact match to the constant primer or identifier. COPE v1.2.5 was used to merge high-quality paired reads. Each unique nucleotide sequence was defined as a clonotype, and clonotypes were aligned to IMGT TRB V, D and J references with MiTCR v1.1. Only V-J combinations with frequency above 0.0001 were analysed, covering over 99% of repertoires. For each V-J combination, a TCR clonal expansion and chaos score was defined as F50 clonal expansion divided by the chaos observed in the TCRdist matrix. Welch's t-statistics and random forest were used to reduce the features to some 13 V-J combinations, which were then used as input to a naive Bayes classifier. The Morisita-Horn index was used to measure how similar the thyroid and blood repertoires were. TCRdb passed the public sequencing reads through fastp at Q25 and MiXCR, retaining productive beta sequences. For every CDR3 protein sequence, its rows merge into one entry that carries the most common genes and DNA. Here the V and J calls rest on TCRdb's processing, not on the authors' analysis. Within this sample are more than 1,000,000 distinct CDR3 sequences, with 35% to 40% of them counted one time only. In total, the top ten clones hold around 10% of the sample.

Hyperthyroidism patients were newly diagnosed, with disease duration under 2 months, and aged 18 to 65 years. Patients with other autoimmune diseases, uncontrolled infections, pregnancy or lactation were excluded. Diagnosis was based on clinical symptoms, serum thyroxine, TRAb, thyroid ultrasound and orbital computed tomography. Total RNA was extracted with Trizol reagent and quality-checked on an Agilent 2100 Bioanalyzer. Here the chain combines TRBV10-3 and TRBJ1-4, with no D gene named confidently. The clonotype comes from an adult man with Graves' hyperthyroidism. Sequences were obtained from peripheral blood or thyroid tissue (not recorded which). The nucleotides read TGTGCCATCAGGGATACGTCTAATGAAAAACTGTTTTTT. Translation gives CAIRDTSNEKLFF.